The 14 T cell receptor beta chains reported below all come from one sample, sequenced in a study of T cells in Graves' hyperthyroidism and ophthalmopathy (dated by TCRdb to between 2018 and 2021). Library preparation used multiplex PCR. The instrument was an Illumina HiSeq 2000. Amplification of TCR beta CDR3 regions was carried out from RNA transcripts. For the first round of RT-PCR on the TCR CDR3, the HTBI primer set was used together with the Qiagen OneStep RT-PCR kit. TCRdb reprocessing: public reads trimmed at Q25 with fastp, clones called with MiXCR, in-frame beta chains kept. All rows with the same CDR3 protein become a single entry with the most common DNA and genes. This sample is represented by about 610,000 distinct CDR3 sequences; about 16% of them were singletons. Around 3.5% of the sample is in the top ten clones. Sequencing was done on a sample of blood. These receptors originate from a woman aged 40-49 years with Graves' ophthalmopathy.

This clonotype was counted ten times or more. This chain uses TRBV6-2 or TRBV6-3 with TRBJ2-5; no clear D gene. The length of the CDR3 is 11 residues. V shed 7 bases and J shed 5 bases, with 8 bases lying between them. Germline values: CDR1 MNHEY, CDR2 SVGEGT. This CDR3 reads CASTRSETQYF. In DNA form, the CDR3 reads TGTGCCAGCACAAGGTCGGAGACCCAGTACTTC.

The chain carries TRBV7-2 and TRBJ1-4; D possibly corresponds to TRBD1 (6 bases). The V end lost 2 bases, the J end lost 0 bases, and 16 bases lay between the germline ends. This CDR3 region has 18 residues. Germline CDR1 is SGHTA and CDR2 is FQGNSA. DNA for the CDR3: TGTGCCAGCAGCTTAACCCATAGGACAGACCCAACTAATGAAAAACTGTTTTTT. Translation: CASSLTHRTDPTNEKLFF.

There are a few counts of this clonotype. The chain is built from TRBV30 and TRBJ2-1; D remains unclear. V was clipped by 0 bases and J by 0 bases, with 9 bases between them. The CDR3 is made up of 15 amino acids. Germline V gives CDR1 GTSNPN, CDR2 SVGIG (reference sequence). CDR3 region: CAWSVYTDSYNEQFF. CDR3 bases: TGTGCCTGGAGTGTATACACGGACTCCTACAATGAGCAGTTCTTC.

This clonotype was recorded a few times. This sequence joins TRBV30 and TRBJ2-2; 14 nucleotides agree with TRBD2. V lost 2 bases to trimming and J lost 6 bases; unmatched junction nucleotides: 11. There are 18 residues in the CDR3. CDR1 GTSNPN and CDR2 SVGIG come from the germline V gene (reference sequence). As DNA, the CDR3 is TGTGCCTGGAGTATAGGACTAGCGGGAGGTGGCTTTCCCGGGGAGCTGTTTTTT. Its translation: CAWSIGLAGGGFPGELFF.

This clonotype was seen a handful of times. In DNA, the CDR3 is TGTGCCAGCAGCTTACGGTTCGGCAACACCGGGGAGCTGTTTTTT. It yields the protein CASSLRFGNTGELFF. The V gene is TRBV11-2, the J gene TRBJ2-2; D ambiguous. V dropped 2 bases and J dropped 2 bases, with 9 bases sitting between them. Germline CDR1 SGHAT, CDR2 FQNNGV. The CDR3 has 15 amino acids.

Many counts were recorded for this clonotype. The rearrangement uses TRBV28 and TRBJ1-5; 9 bases are shared with TRBD1. In germline, CDR1 is MDHEN, CDR2 SYDVKM. CDR3 size: 15 residues. J lost 4 bases, V lost 7 bases, and 8 bases had no gene match. CDR3 sequence reads: CASNPQGAYNQPQHF. The CDR3 bases are TGTGCCAGCAACCCACAGGGGGCCTATAATCAGCCCCAGCATTTT.

The gene calls are TRBV29-1 and TRBJ2-3, with 7 bases fitting TRBD1. There are 14 residues in the CDR3. Germline assignment: CDR1 SQVTM and CDR2 ANQGSEA. V shed 6 bases, J shed 4 bases, and the junction held 10 bases outside the gene matches. The CDR3 region has the DNA TGCAGCGTAGTAGGGGGCGTCCCCCCAGATACGCAGTATTTT. Its protein product is CSVVGGVPPDTQYF.

The J gene is TRBJ2-1, the V gene TRBV10-3, with TRBD2 matching over 10 bases. CDR1 and CDR2 (germline): ENHRY, SYGVKD. The CDR3 sequence is 16 residues long. V dropped 4 bases and J dropped 1; count of bases not matched to a gene: 4. CDR3 sequence: CAISGLAGDSYNEQFF. CDR3 nucleotides: TGTGCCATCAGTGGGCTAGCGGGGGATTCCTACAATGAGCAGTTCTTC.

This clonotype turned up a few times. The chain recombines TRBV19 with TRBJ2-1; D could derive from TRBD1 or TRBD2 (5 bases each). CDR1 is LNHDA, CDR2 SQIVND, per germline (reference sequence). Trimming removed 6 bases at V and 7 bases at J, with 16 bases between. This CDR3 has 14 amino acids. The CDR3 DNA sequence: TGTGCCAGTAGGATGAGGGGTGGGGGAAATGAGCAGTTCTTC. It yields the protein CASRMRGGGNEQFF.

This clonotype is a singleton in its sample. V and J are TRBV5-1 and TRBJ2-5, with 7 bases that match TRBD2. The CDR3 runs 15 residues. V dropped 2 bases and J dropped 5; count of bases not matched to a gene: 9. Germline loops: CDR1 SGHRS, CDR2 YFSETQ. The CDR3 reads CASSFLAVRGETQYF. The DNA for the CDR3 is TGCGCCAGCAGCTTCCTAGCGGTACGTGGGGAGACCCAGTACTTC.

The chain has TRBV6-2 or TRBV6-3 and TRBJ2-3; D is ambiguous. Germline CDR1 is MNHEY and CDR2 is SVGEGT. The CDR3 is made up of 14 amino acids. V was trimmed by 5 bases and J by 10 bases, leaving 19 bases between them. CDR3 in amino acids: CASSDFGDTRPQYF. The DNA for the CDR3 is TGTGCCAGCAGTGACTTCGGCGACACAAGGCCGCAGTATTTT.

The chain carries TRBV19 and TRBJ2-1; 11 bases agree with TRBD2. This CDR3 is built from 16 residues. Losses at the gene ends were 3 bases for V and 8 bases for J; bases not matched to a gene: 9. CDR1 is LNHDA, CDR2 SQIVND, per germline (reference sequence). CDR3 nucleotide sequence: TGTGCCAGTAGTATCTCCTTAGCGGGAGGGCGATATGAGCAGTTCTTC. As protein: CASSISLAGGRYEQFF.

The sample holds many counts of this clonotype. This sequence joins TRBV6-1 and TRBJ1-1; no definite D call. Trimming shortened V by 6 bases and J by 2 bases, and 10 bases separated the two germline ends. Germline CDR1 is MNHNS and CDR2 is SASEGT. This CDR3 spans 13 amino acids. CDR3 region: CASSPRPNTEAFF. The CDR3 DNA follows: TGTGCCAGCAGCCCCCGGCCAAACACTGAAGCTTTCTTT.

This clonotype was recorded a few times. The gene calls are TRBV28 and TRBJ2-6; TRBD1 matches at 7 bases. J lost 0 bases, V lost 6 bases, and 8 bases had no gene match. Per germline, CDR1 MDHEN and CDR2 SYDVKM. CDR3 size: 17 residues. The CDR3 region has the DNA TGTGCCAGCAGCTCAACAGGGGTAATCTCTGGGGCCAACGTCCTGACTTTC. This translates into CASSSTGVISGANVLTF.